This T cell receptor beta chain was recovered during a study of naive and memory T cell subsets. Study-level points and caveats: A few larger clonotypes appeared in naive repertoires, especially CD8, possibly memory cells re-expressing CD45RA.

An equimolar mix of two oligonucleotides served as the beta constant-region primer for TRBC1 and TRBC2. Four rounds of PCR amplified the ligated cDNA using nested alpha and beta constant-region primers plus SP2. TCRdb called the UMI-ligation and nested PCR reads again in MiXCR, with one record for every CDR3 protein. The table has 95,000 to 110,000 distinct CDR3 sequences, about 14% seen once. This CDR3 comprises 12 residues. Trimming cost V 6 bases and J 2 bases, with 10 bases left between them. Germline V gene lookup returns CDR1 SQVTM and CDR2 ANQGSEA. This clonotype appeared many times. Its specificity is unknown.

The V gene is TRBV29-1, the J gene TRBJ1-2; TRBD1 might be the D (6 bases). The sequenced sample consisted of naive CD8+ T cells from blood. This TCR derives from a human donor in good health. CDR3 residues: CSVVTGNYGYTF. As DNA, the CDR3 is TGCAGCGTAGTGACAGGAAACTATGGCTACACCTTC.